This T cell receptor (beta chain) came from a study of cytomegalovirus exposure and HLA in healthy donors. Concerning this clone itself: Its specificity is not known.

Broader study findings: The study carried out a later analysis of TCR beta sequences. It associated under 20,000 of them with specific HLA alleles at a false discovery rate of 0.05. Among TCR beta chains, those listed as cytomegalovirus-associated numbered over 150.

PCR involved 60 Vbeta and 13 Jbeta primers. The method was immunoSEQ multiplex PCR; TCRdb's version includes in-frame clones alone and lacks a portion of them. The sample has around 150,000 clones; the top ten hold approximately 2.5%. This CDR3 has 15 residues. Between the trimmed V and J ends, which lost 5 bases and 8 bases, there was a span of 19 bases. Germline CDR1 is LGHNA and CDR2 is YSLEER. This TCR was sampled from a man aged 40-49 years in good health and CMV-seronegative. What was sequenced was PBMCs. The chain links TRBV4-3 to TRBJ2-4; no firm D call. CDR3 in amino acids: CASSSTRITADIQYF. The CDR3, as DNA: TGCGCCAGCAGCTCAACCCGGATAACGGCGGACATTCAGTACTTC.